The 15 T cell receptor beta chains presented below share a single source sample, sequenced in a study of T cells in Graves' hyperthyroidism and ophthalmopathy. Amplified TCR beta CDR3 regions came from RNA transcripts. HTBI primers drove first-round RT-PCR of the TCR CDR3. TCRdb ran MiXCR on the multiplex PCR reads and lists one entry per CDR3 protein. The sample has under 800,000 distinct CDR3 sequences, around 15% seen once. Sequencing input: blood. Receptors originate from a young woman with Graves' hyperthyroidism.

In this sample, this clonotype turned up a few times. The chain combines TRBV30 with TRBJ1-2, with 12 nucleotides matching TRBD1. CDR3 length: 17 residues. V lost 4 bases, J lost 8 bases, and 17 bases stayed unmatched. In germline, CDR1 is GTSNPN, CDR2 SVGIG (reference sequence). Here the CDR3 reads CAWIRPGQGAFARGYTF. CDR3 coding DNA: TGTGCCTGGATACGACCGGGACAGGGGGCTTTTGCGCGCGGCTACACCTTC.

This clonotype was detected ten times or more. The rearrangement uses TRBV4-1 and TRBJ2-1, with D hard to call. V was pared by 1 base and J by 0 bases, with 13 bases between. The CDR3 extends over 17 amino acids. CDR1 and CDR2 (germline): MGHRA, YSYEKL. The CDR3 DNA reads as TGCGCCAGCAGCCAAGGGCCGCTAACCTTCTCCTACAATGAGCAGTTCTTC. Protein product: CASSQGPLTFSYNEQFF.

The chain combines TRBV4-1 with TRBJ1-2, with 9 bases matching TRBD1. J was trimmed by 8 bases and V by 3 bases; bases with no gene match: 7. Germline V gives CDR1 MGHRA, CDR2 YSYEKL. The CDR3 extends over 14 amino acids. CDR3 bases: TGCGCCAGCAGCCACGGACAGGGGAAAAGAGGCTACACCTTC. Its protein product is CASSHGQGKRGYTF.

The chain uses TRBV7-9 and TRBJ2-5, with TRBD1 matching 7 bases. After removal of 4 bases from V and 2 bases from J, the junction contained 4 bases not matched to a gene. Germline CDR1 reads SEHNR; CDR2 reads FQNEAQ (reference sequence). The length of the CDR3 is 14 residues. The CDR3 bases are TGTGCCAGCAGCTCTCGACAGGGACAAGAGACCCAGTACTTC. This sequence encodes CASSSRQGQETQYF.

Many counts were recorded for this clonotype. The chain carries TRBV12-3 or TRBV12-4 and TRBJ1-1; D possibly corresponds to TRBD1 (5 bases). Trimming stripped 7 bases from V and 4 bases from J, with 22 bases between. CDR3 size: 16 residues. CDR3 in DNA: TGTGCCAGCACCTCATGGGGTGAGGGGTTTAGCACTGAAGCTTTCTTT. It encodes CASTSWGEGFSTEAFF.

V and J are TRBV12-3 or TRBV12-4 and TRBJ2-3; 7 bases match TRBD2. V lost 5 bases to trimming and J lost 2 bases; unmatched junction nucleotides: 7. This CDR3 spans 15 amino acids. The CDR3 nucleotides are TGTGCCAGCAGTGGGGTACTAGCGAACACAGATACGCAGTATTTT. It codes for CASSGVLANTDTQYF.

At least ten counts were recorded for this clonotype. V gene TRBV12-3 or TRBV12-4 combines with J gene TRBJ1-2, with no clear D. The CDR3 contains 15 residues. Trimming removed 3 bases at V and 6 bases at J, with 17 bases between. For the CDR3, the DNA is TGTGCCAGCAGTTTCCTTCAACACCGGAGTAATGGCTACACCTTC. This translates into CASSFLQHRSNGYTF.

This clonotype has a handful of counts. The V and J genes are TRBV19 and TRBJ2-1, with TRBD1 identical over 7 bases. The ends lost 10 bases at V and 0 bases at J; junction bases unmatched: 12. CDR3 size: 16 residues. In germline, CDR1 is LNHDA, CDR2 SQIVND (reference sequence). The CDR3 nucleotides read TGTGCCACCGTCTCCAGGGGGAAGGGCTCCTACAATGAGCAGTTCTTC. Its translation: CATVSRGKGSYNEQFF.

In this sample, this clonotype turned up many times. The chain couples TRBV7-2 to TRBJ2-2; 9 bases are shared with TRBD1. The CDR3 contains 15 residues. The germline gives CDR1 SGHTA, CDR2 FQGNSA. The V and J ends lost 4 bases and 1 base, in that order; junction bases with no gene match: 1. Here the CDR3 reads CASSSGQGNTGELFF. CDR3 DNA: TGTGCCAGCAGCTCGGGACAGGGGAACACCGGGGAGCTGTTTTTT.

This chain links TRBV4-3 with TRBJ2-2; D is unclear. The V gene's germline CDR1 is LGHNA and CDR2 YSLEER. The ends were cut back, 5 bases at V and 1 base at J, with 14 bases in the middle. The CDR3 is 16 residues long. In DNA form, the CDR3 reads TGCGCCAGCAGCATGAGCGCTAGGCTGAACACCGGGGAGCTGTTTTTT. Translating gives CASSMSARLNTGELFF.

About this clonotype itself: In this CDR3 the conserved last residue, phenylalanine or tryptophan, is missing, so a read error is likely. The rearrangement joins TRBV20-1 to TRBJ2-1, with D perhaps TRBD2 (6 bases). V was clipped by 5 bases and J by 3 bases, with 8 bases between them. Per the germline V gene, CDR1 is DFQATT and CDR2 is SNEGSKA (reference sequence). The CDR3 loop spans 12 amino acids. The CDR3 here is CSAWRDYNEQFI. As DNA, the CDR3 is TGCAGTGCTTGGAGGGACTACAATGAGCAGTTCATC.

The chain combines TRBV28 with TRBJ2-2; the D is unclear. CDR3 length: 14 residues. Germline V gene sequence: CDR1 MDHEN, CDR2 SYDVKM. V was clipped by 3 bases and J by 4 bases, with 9 bases between them. CDR3 residues: CASSLTWPTGELFF. The CDR3 nucleotides read TGTGCCAGCAGTTTGACGTGGCCCACCGGGGAGCTGTTTTTT. Complete variable domain (other parts from reference TRBV28 and TRBJ2-2): DVKVTQSSRYLVKRTGEKVFLECVQDMDHENMFWYRQDPGLGLRLIYFSYDVKMKEKGDIPEGYSVSREKKERFSLILESASTNQTSMYLCASSLTWPTGELFFGEGSRLTVL.

This clonotype was recorded many times. This rearrangement joins TRBV30 to TRBJ1-1; TRBD1 matches at 8 bases. This CDR3 spans 20 amino acids. CDR1 and CDR2 (germline): GTSNPN, SVGIG (reference sequence). Losses at the gene ends were 0 bases for V and 1 base for J; bases not matched to a gene: 19. The CDR3 is CAWSVGDSGQDVLWNTEAFF. The CDR3 nucleotides read TGTGCCTGGAGTGTGGGGGACTCGGGACAGGACGTACTTTGGAACACTGAAGCTTTCTTT.

This chain links TRBV5-8 with TRBJ2-2, with 9 bases lining up with TRBD2. After removal of 0 bases from V and 5 bases from J, the junction contained 8 bases not matched to a gene. The CDR3 length is 17 residues. Germline V CDR1 and CDR2: SGHTS, YDEGEE. The CDR3: CASSLVWLAGETGELFF. The CDR3 DNA is TGTGCCAGCAGCTTGGTATGGTTAGCGGGAGAAACCGGGGAGCTGTTTTTT. The whole variable domain, remainder taken from reference TRBV5-8 and TRBJ2-2, is EAGVTQSPTHLIKTRGQQATLRCSPISGHTSVYWYQQALGLGLQFLLWYDEGEERNRGNFPPRFSGRQFPNYSSELNVNALELEDSALYLCASSLVWLAGETGELFFGEGSRLTVL.

This clonotype was counted between two and nine times. This chain links TRBV11-3 with TRBJ2-7; weak D call: TRBD2 (6 bases). V was trimmed by 5 bases and J by 6 bases, leaving 14 bases between them. The CDR3 sequence is 13 residues long. CDR1 is SGHNT and CDR2 is YENEEA in the germline V gene. CDR3 in DNA: TGTGCCAGCAGCCCGGGACTCTTGGGCGAGCAGTACTTC. It translates to CASSPGLLGEQYF.